Given below is one TCR beta chain in context. Its target is unknown. This sample is part of a study of T cell responses to AZD1222 COVID-19 vaccine. There are 16 residues in the CDR3. V was cut by 0 bases and J by 0 bases, with 9 bases left in between. Germline V CDR1 and CDR2: LGHDT, YNNKEL (reference sequence). Study outcomes and limitations: Baseline serology detected seropositivity in only six AZD1222 recipients. An increase in Spike-specific TCR breadth and depth was observed after two AZD1222 doses.

Profiling relied on immunoSEQ multiplex PCR, and the TCRdb table lists in-frame clones only, not all of them. The table lists about 55,000 clones, around 90% of them singletons, with roughly 2.1% in the top ten. This specimen consisted of peripheral blood, obtained on day 0 of AZD1222 vaccination. The TCR was taken from an adult in good health. The chain joins TRBV3-1 (or the pseudogene TRBV3-2) to TRBJ2-1, with D uncertain. CDR3 DNA: TGTGCCAGCAGCCAAGATCTACCTAACTCCTACAATGAGCAGTTCTTC. Amino acid sequence: CASSQDLPNSYNEQFF.